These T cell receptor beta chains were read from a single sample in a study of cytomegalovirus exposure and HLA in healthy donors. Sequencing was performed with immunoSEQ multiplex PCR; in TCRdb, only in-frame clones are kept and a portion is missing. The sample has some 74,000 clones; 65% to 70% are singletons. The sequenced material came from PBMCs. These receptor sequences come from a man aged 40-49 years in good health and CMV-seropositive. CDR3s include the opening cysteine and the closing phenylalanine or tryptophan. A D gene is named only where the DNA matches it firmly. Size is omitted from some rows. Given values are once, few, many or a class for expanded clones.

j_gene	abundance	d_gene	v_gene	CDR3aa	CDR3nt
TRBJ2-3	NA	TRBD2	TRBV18	CASSYQRGGPNTQYF	TGTGCCAGCTCATACCAACGGGGGGGGCCAAATACGCAGTATTTT
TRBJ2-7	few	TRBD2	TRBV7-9	CASLRNGGAYEQYF	TGTGCCAGCCTTAGGAACGGGGGGGCCTACGAGCAGTACTTC
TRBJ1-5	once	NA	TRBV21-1	CASSSNRQPQHF	TGTGCCAGCAGCAGTAACAGACAGCCCCAGCATTTT
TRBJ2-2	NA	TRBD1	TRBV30	CAWSRQGGGRGGELFF	TGTGCCTGGAGCAGACAGGGGGGGGGCCGCGGCGGGGAGCTGTTTTTT
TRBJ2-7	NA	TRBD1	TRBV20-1	CSAETGYEQYF	TGCAGTGCTGAGACAGGGTACGAGCAGTACTTC
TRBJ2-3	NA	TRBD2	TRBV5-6	CASRRLAGGDFTDTQYF	TGTGCCAGCAGAAGACTAGCGGGGGGGGATTTCACAGATACGCAGTATTTT
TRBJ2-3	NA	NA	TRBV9	CASSVDPGHGTDTQYF	TGTGCCAGCAGCGTCGACCCGGGACACGGAACAGATACGCAGTATTTT
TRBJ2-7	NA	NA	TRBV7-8	CASSLGLAATGEQYF	TGTGCCAGCAGCTTAGGGTTGGCGGCTACAGGGGAGCAGTACTTC
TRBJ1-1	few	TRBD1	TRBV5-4	CASSLDRGTRKAFF	TGTGCCAGCAGCTTGGACAGGGGGACAAGGAAAGCTTTCTTT
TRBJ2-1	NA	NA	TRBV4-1	CASSQDPRAGYNEQFF	TGCGCCAGCAGCCAAGATCCCAGGGCCGGATACAATGAGCAGTTCTTC
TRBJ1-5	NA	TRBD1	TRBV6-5	CASKGQGANQPQHF	TGTGCCAGCAAAGGACAGGGGGCGAATCAGCCCCAGCATTTT
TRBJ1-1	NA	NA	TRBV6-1	CASSGSLWGGLNTEAFF	TGTGCCAGCAGTGGGTCTCTTTGGGGGGGGTTGAACACTGAAGCTTTCTTT
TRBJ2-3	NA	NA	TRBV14	CASSQSQGDTQYF	TGTGCCAGCAGCCAATCACAGGGAGATACGCAGTATTTT
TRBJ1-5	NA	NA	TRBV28	CASSLTANSNQPQHF	TGTGCCAGCAGCCTTACAGCTAATAGCAATCAGCCCCAGCATTTT
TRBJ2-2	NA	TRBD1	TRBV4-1	CASSLQGHTGELFF	TGCGCCAGCAGCCTACAGGGGCACACCGGGGAGCTGTTTTTT
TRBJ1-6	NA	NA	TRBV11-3	CASTQGGFFNSPLHF	TGTGCCAGCACTCAGGGAGGATTTTTTAATTCACCCCTCCACTTT
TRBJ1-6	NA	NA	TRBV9	CASSVNSGVNSPLHF	TGTGCCAGCAGCGTAAATTCAGGGGTTAATTCACCCCTCCACTTT
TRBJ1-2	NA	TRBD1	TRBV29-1	CSVGGEGQAVSGYTF	TGCAGCGTTGGGGGGGAGGGACAGGCCGTTTCTGGCTACACCTTC
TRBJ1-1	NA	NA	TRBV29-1	CSVGSDTKSTEAFF	TGCAGCGTTGGTTCGGACACAAAGAGCACTGAAGCTTTCTTT
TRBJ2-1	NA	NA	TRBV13	CASSLGLVENEQFF	TGTGCCAGCAGCTTAGGCCTGGTCGAGAATGAGCAGTTCTTC
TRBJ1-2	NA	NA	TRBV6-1	CASRIQAPDGYTF	TGTGCCAGCCGGATACAGGCTCCGGATGGCTACACCTTC
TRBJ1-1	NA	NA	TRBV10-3	CAISSGRTGNEAFF	TGTGCCATCAGTTCCGGACGAACGGGGAATGAAGCTTTCTTT
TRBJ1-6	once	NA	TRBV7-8	CASSLEFRGNSPLHF	TGTGCCAGCAGCTTAGAATTTCGGGGGAATTCACCCCTCCACTTT
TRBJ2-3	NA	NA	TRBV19	CASSGLSTDTQYF	TGTGCCAGTAGTGGCTTAAGCACAGATACGCAGTATTTT
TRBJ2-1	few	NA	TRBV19	CASSAASSYNEQFF	TGTGCCAGTAGTGCGGCAAGCTCCTACAATGAGCAGTTCTTC
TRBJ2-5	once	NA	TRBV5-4	CASSLEARAGDYQETQYF	TGTGCCAGCAGCTTGGAGGCGAGAGCGGGCGATTACCAAGAGACCCAGTACTTC
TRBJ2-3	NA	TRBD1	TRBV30	CAWSARQGAPDTQYF	TGTGCCTGGAGTGCTAGACAGGGAGCCCCAGATACGCAGTATTTT
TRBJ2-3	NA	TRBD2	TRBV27	CATIGGEADTQYF	TGTGCCACCATCGGGGGGGAGGCAGATACGCAGTATTTT
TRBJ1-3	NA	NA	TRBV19	CASSIDAQPYSGNTIYF	TGTGCCAGTAGTATAGATGCACAGCCTTACTCTGGAAACACCATATATTTT
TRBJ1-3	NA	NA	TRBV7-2	CASSLTGDSGNTIYF	TGTGCCAGCAGCTTAACGGGGGATTCTGGAAACACCATATATTTT
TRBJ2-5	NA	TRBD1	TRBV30	CAWSVQGGETQYF	TGTGCCTGGAGTGTACAGGGGGGAGAGACCCAGTACTTC
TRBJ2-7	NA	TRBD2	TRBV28	CASRKRGALTYEQYF	TGTGCCAGCAGGAAGCGGGGGGCTCTTACCTACGAGCAGTACTTC
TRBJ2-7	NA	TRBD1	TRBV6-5	CASSSPGTGGSYEQYF	TGTGCCAGCAGTTCCCCCGGGACAGGGGGTTCCTACGAGCAGTACTTC
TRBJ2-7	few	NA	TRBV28	CASSQRGRGAYEQYF	TGTGCCAGCAGCCAGAGGGGCAGGGGGGCCTACGAGCAGTACTTC
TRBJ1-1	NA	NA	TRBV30	CAWIQNTEAFF	TGTGCCTGGATACAGAACACTGAAGCTTTCTTT
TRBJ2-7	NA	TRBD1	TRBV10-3	CAISEDRGEQYF	TGTGCCATCAGTGAGGACAGGGGCGAGCAGTACTTC
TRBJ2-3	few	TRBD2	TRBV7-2	CASSTASGGTDTQYF	TGTGCCAGCAGTACAGCTAGCGGGGGGACAGATACGCAGTATTTT